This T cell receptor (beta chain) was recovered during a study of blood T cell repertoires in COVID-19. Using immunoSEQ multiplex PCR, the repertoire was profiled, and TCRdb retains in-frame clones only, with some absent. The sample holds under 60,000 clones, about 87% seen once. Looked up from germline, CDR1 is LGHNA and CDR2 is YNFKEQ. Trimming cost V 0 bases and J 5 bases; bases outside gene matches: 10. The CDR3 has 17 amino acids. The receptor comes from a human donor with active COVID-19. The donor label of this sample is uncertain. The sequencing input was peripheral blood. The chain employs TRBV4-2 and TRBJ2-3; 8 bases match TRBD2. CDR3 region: CASSQDSQRESKDTQYF. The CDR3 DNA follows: TGTGCCAGCAGCCAAGATTCCCAGCGGGAGAGTAAAGATACGCAGTATTTT.